This entry lists 7 T cell receptor beta chains sequenced from one sample in a study of T cells after yellow fever vaccination. From the 5' RACE reads, TCRdb called clonotypes with MiXCR, one entry per CDR3 protein. The sample yields approximately 550,000 distinct CDR3 sequences, 13% seen once. The material sequenced was PBMCs, taken on the day of the yellow fever booster vaccination. The receptor source for this set is a man aged 30-40 years who received the YFV17D yellow fever vaccine.

This chain joins TRBV5-1 and TRBJ1-1; D is unresolved. V shed 0 bases and J shed 6 bases, with 9 bases lying between them. The CDR3 sequence is 13 residues long. Germline CDR1 reads SGHRS; CDR2 reads YFSETQ. In DNA form, the CDR3 reads TGCGCCAGCAGCTTGGGGGCTAGTGCTGAAGCTTTCTTT. It specifies CASSLGASAEAFF.

In this sample, this clonotype turned up a few times. The V call is TRBV6-5, the J call TRBJ2-3; TRBD2 agrees at 10 bases. The CDR3 is 19 residues long. CDR1 is MNHEY, CDR2 SVGAGI, per germline. Trimming at V came to 0 bases and at J to 1 base, leaving 10 bases not matched to a gene. The CDR3 loop reads CASSYSSASGSVGTDTQYF. CDR3 DNA sequence: TGTGCCAGCAGTTACTCATCGGCTAGCGGGAGTGTTGGCACAGATACGCAGTATTTT.

The V and J genes are TRBV18 and TRBJ2-1; D is ambiguous. The V gene's germline CDR1 is KGHSH and CDR2 LQKENI. Trimming removed 2 bases at V and 8 bases at J, with 13 bases between. The CDR3 is made up of 14 amino acids. The CDR3 protein is CASSPVSLGDEQFF. CDR3 nucleotides: TGTGCCAGCTCACCAGTCTCGTTAGGAGATGAGCAGTTCTTC.

The sample holds a few counts of this clonotype. The gene calls are TRBV12-3 or TRBV12-4 and TRBJ2-1; D gene unclear. The CDR3 totals 11 residues. V dropped 5 bases and J dropped 9 bases, with 8 bases sitting between them. The CDR3 nucleotides read TGTGCCAGCAGTACCCGAACTGAGCAGTTCTTC. Protein product: CASSTRTEQFF.

The chain combines TRBV7-6 with TRBJ2-5; D gene unclear. The V end lost 3 bases, the J end lost 3 bases, and 8 bases lay between the germline ends. The germline V gene has CDR1 SGHVS and CDR2 FNYEAQ. This CDR3 has 13 amino acids. The CDR3 bases are TGTGCCAGCAGCTTCCTTCCCAAAGAGACCCAGTACTTC. This codes for CASSFLPKETQYF.

This clonotype appeared a single time. The rearrangement joins TRBV5-1 to TRBJ2-5; D tentatively reads TRBD1 or TRBD2 (5 bases each). CDR1 is SGHRS, CDR2 YFSETQ, per germline. The CDR3 spans 20 residues. V lost 0 bases and J 4 bases, leaving 28 bases between the germline ends. CDR3 amino acids: CASSLEPPRSGGTSAETQYF. The CDR3 DNA follows: TGCGCCAGCAGCTTGGAGCCCCCCCGTAGTGGGGGAACATCCGCAGAGACCCAGTACTTC.

CDR3 bases: TGCAGCGTTCGGGACAACCACAATCAGCCCCAGCATTTT. Translated: CSVRDNHNQPQHF. The chain links TRBV29-1 to TRBJ1-5; D might be TRBD1 (6 bases). CDR3 size: 13 residues. Germline V CDR1 and CDR2: SQVTM, ANQGSEA. Trimming removed 5 bases from V and 3 bases from J, with 11 bases in between.